Presented here are 21 T cell receptor beta chains from one specimen sequenced in a study of shared clonotypes between healthy human individuals (TCRdb year 2020). The library was made by the immunoSEQ multiplex PCR assay. Entries here come from immuneACCESS through TCRdb and include only in-frame sequences with V and J called. Some clones fail to appear in such tables; in the studies checked, an unresolved V gene covers under half of the shortfall, and the cause of the remainder is unknown. Recorded for this sample are about 450,000 clones; about 85% of them occurred a single time. The ten most abundant clones make up 13% of the sample. The sample was PBMCs. These receptors all come from a woman between 40 and 55 years old in good health. Some clones in this sample may be carry-over from other donors' samples.

The chain links TRBV2 to TRBJ1-4; TRBD1 is a possible D gene (5 bases). CDR3 size: 13 residues. Trimming took off 6 bases at V and 0 bases at J, with 5 bases between the two ends. CDR1 is SNHLY, CDR2 FYNNEI, per germline. CDR3 region: CASRTATNEKLFF. Here the CDR3 DNA reads TGTGCCAGCAGGACAGCAACTAATGAAAAACTGTTTTTT.

The chain joins TRBV6-5 to TRBJ1-1; perhaps TRBD1 as D (6 bases). CDR3 length: 14 residues. Per germline, CDR1 MNHEY and CDR2 SVGAGI. The ends were cut back, 4 bases at V and 0 bases at J, with 9 bases in the middle. The CDR3 DNA sequence: TGTGCCAGCAGTTCTGACAGGCTGAACACTGAAGCTTTCTTT. This translates into CASSSDRLNTEAFF.

The chain uses TRBV25-1 and TRBJ2-7, with D perhaps TRBD2 (6 bases). CDR1 and CDR2 (germline): MGHDK, SYGVNS. This CDR3 has 14 residues. Deletions cut 6 bases from V and 1 base from J, with 13 bases between. The CDR3 sequence: CASRGGKGSYEQYF. CDR3 DNA: TGTGCCAGCAGGGGCGGGAAGGGGTCCTACGAGCAGTACTTC.

The V gene is TRBV29-1, the J gene TRBJ2-3, with D possibly matching TRBD2 (5 bases). CDR3 size: 12 residues. The germline CDR1 and CDR2 sequences are SQVTM and ANQGSEA. Deletions cut 5 bases from V and 6 bases from J, with 12 bases between. The CDR3 spells CSVTSQDDTQYF. In nucleotides, the CDR3 is TGCAGCGTTACTAGTCAGGACGATACGCAGTATTTT.

The V and J genes are TRBV2 and TRBJ1-2, with D possibly being TRBD1 (5 bases). V was shortened by 6 bases and J by 6 bases, with 14 bases between the two germline ends. The CDR3 consists of 13 residues. The V gene's germline CDR1 is SNHLY and CDR2 FYNNEI. The CDR3 region has the DNA TGTGCCAGCAGAGTAGACAGTGGTGATGGCTACACCTTC. It specifies CASRVDSGDGYTF.

The V gene is TRBV30, the J gene TRBJ2-7, with 14 bases aligning to TRBD2. The CDR3 spans 14 residues. Germline V CDR1 and CDR2: GTSNPN, SVGIG (reference sequence). Losses at the gene ends were 5 bases for V and 3 bases for J; bases not matched to a gene: 3. CDR3 nucleotide sequence: TGTGCCTGGGGACTAGCGGGAGGTGTCTACGAGCAGTACTTC. Its translation: CAWGLAGGVYEQYF. Looking up the rest from reference TRBV30 and TRBJ2-7 gives the full variable domain: SQTIHQWPATLVQPVGSPLSLECTVEGTSNPNLYWYRQAAGRGLQLLFYSVGIGQISSEVPQNLSASRPQDRQFILSSKKLLLSDSGFYLCAWGLAGGVYEQYFGPGTRLTVT.

The V and J genes are TRBV5-4 and TRBJ2-6, with a tentative D call TRBD2 (6 bases). Germline V lookup: CDR1 SGHNT, CDR2 YYREEE (reference sequence). The CDR3 has 16 residues. The V and J ends lost 3 bases and 0 bases respectively, with 10 bases between them. CDR3 in amino acids: CASSSGLPSGANVLTF. The CDR3 DNA reads as TGTGCCAGCAGCTCCGGACTACCCTCTGGGGCCAACGTCCTGACTTTC.

This chain links TRBV18 with TRBJ2-1; the match to TRBD2 covers 10 bases. The CDR3 length is 13 residues. The V and J ends lost 4 bases and 8 bases, in that order; junction bases with no gene match: 2. Germline lookup yields CDR1 KGHSH and CDR2 LQKENI. CDR3 DNA: TGTGCCAGCTCACACAGCGGGAGGGATGAGCAGTTCTTC. Translation: CASSHSGRDEQFF. The whole variable domain, remainder taken from reference TRBV18 and TRBJ2-1, is NAGVMQNPRHLVRRRGQEARLRCSPMKGHSHVYWYRQLPEEGLKFMVYLQKENIIDESGMPKERFSAEFPKEGPSILRIQQVVRGDSAAYFCASSHSGRDEQFFGPGTRLTVL.

The rearrangement links TRBV18 to TRBJ2-1; TRBD2 aligns across 7 bases. Germline CDR1 KGHSH, CDR2 LQKENI. The junction had 4 bases not matched to a gene; V was cut back by 0 bases and J by 5 bases. This CDR3 region has 15 residues. The CDR3 region has the DNA TGTGCCAGCTCACCACCGATCGGGACTAACAATGAGCAGTTCTTC. The encoded protein is CASSPPIGTNNEQFF.

This chain links TRBV6-1 with TRBJ2-2; the D gene is possibly TRBD1 (6 bases). Trimming took 7 bases from V and 3 from J, leaving 12 bases between them. This CDR3 spans 14 amino acids. Germline CDR1 and CDR2: MNHNS and SASEGT. CDR3: CASTAQGDTGELFF. CDR3 nucleotides: TGTGCCAGCACAGCACAGGGAGACACCGGGGAGCTGTTTTTT.

Details on this clone: A much more abundant neighbour one base away suggests this may be a read error. This chain connects TRBV9 to TRBJ2-7; D not certain. Trimming removed 4 bases from V and 0 bases from J, with 2 bases in between. This CDR3 has 11 amino acids. Germline V gene lookup returns CDR1 SGDLS and CDR2 YYNGEE. The CDR3 is CASSPSYEQYF. The DNA of the CDR3 is TGTGCCAGCAGCCCCTCCTACGAGCAGTACTTC.

This chain connects TRBV2 to TRBJ2-1; no reliable D call. V shed 7 bases and J shed 1 base, with 8 bases lying between them. The CDR3 sequence is 13 residues long. Germline CDR1 and CDR2: SNHLY and FYNNEI. CDR3 region: CASKLVSYNEQFF. The CDR3 coding sequence is TGTGCCAGCAAACTCGTATCCTACAATGAGCAGTTCTTC.

The CDR3 spells CASSTTGSNEKLFF. CDR3 nucleotide sequence: TGTGCCAGCAGCACGACAGGCTCTAATGAAAAACTGTTTTTT. The chain joins TRBV11-2 to TRBJ1-4, with a weak D call TRBD1 (6 bases). Germline lookup yields CDR1 SGHAT and CDR2 FQNNGV. This CDR3 has 14 amino acids. V lost 5 bases to trimming and J lost 3 bases, with 10 bases between them.

This clone was counted many times. The chain links TRBV7-2 to TRBJ1-5, with 7 nucleotides matching TRBD1. Germline CDR1 and CDR2: SGHTA and FQGNSA. The CDR3 extends over 15 amino acids. Germline trimming cut 0 bases from V and 6 bases from J; bases unmatched to any gene: 5. CDR3 bases: TGTGCCAGCAGCTTAGCGCTCGGGACAGCTCAGCCCCAGCATTTT. The encoded protein is CASSLALGTAQPQHF.

The chain links TRBV30 to TRBJ1-3, with D unresolved. Trimming removed 7 bases from V and 4 bases from J, with 5 bases in between. Germline loops: CDR1 GTSNPN, CDR2 SVGIG (reference sequence). The CDR3 totals 10 residues. DNA of the CDR3: TGTGCCTCCCACGGAAACACCATATATTTT. It encodes CASHGNTIYF.

This rearrangement joins TRBV4-2 to TRBJ2-1; TRBD2 is a possible D gene (5 bases). Trimming left V 0 bases short and J 5 bases short, with 14 bases between. The CDR3 runs 16 residues. Germline CDR1 and CDR2: LGHNA and YNFKEQ. This chain's CDR3 is CASSQDKQRKHNEQFF. Here the CDR3 DNA reads TGTGCCAGCAGCCAAGATAAGCAGCGGAAGCACAATGAGCAGTTCTTC.

The chain employs TRBV7-9 and TRBJ2-7; possibly TRBD1 for D (6 bases). Per germline, CDR1 SEHNR and CDR2 FQNEAQ (reference sequence). The CDR3 is 14 residues long. V gave up 5 bases and J gave up 2 bases, with 13 bases separating them. DNA for the CDR3: TGTGCCAGCAGCCCACGGACAGCTCCCTACGAGCAGTACTTC. It encodes CASSPRTAPYEQYF.

J is TRBJ1-6 and V is TRBV9; 7 positions agree with TRBD1. There are 17 residues in the CDR3. Germline CDR1 reads SGDLS; CDR2 reads YYNGEE. V trimming: 0 bases; J trimming: 6 bases; junction bases outside the gene matches: 9. CDR3 in amino acids: CASSVDPTDRANSPLHF. CDR3 DNA: TGTGCCAGCAGCGTAGACCCAACAGACAGGGCTAATTCACCCCTCCACTTT.

The V call is TRBV5-1, the J call TRBJ2-5; 10 bases fit TRBD1. The CDR3 runs 15 residues. Looked up from germline, CDR1 is SGHRS and CDR2 is YFSETQ. The ends lost 1 base at V and 4 bases at J; junction bases unmatched: 4. The DNA of the CDR3 is TGCGCCAGCAGCTTGTCGACAGGGGGCGTAGAGACCCAGTACTTC. Protein product: CASSLSTGGVETQYF.

The rearrangement uses TRBV27 and TRBJ2-2; tentative D call: TRBD1 (6 bases). Trimming left V 6 bases short and J 0 bases short, with 11 bases between. Germline V gene data show CDR1 as MNHEY and CDR2 as SMNVEV (reference sequence). The CDR3 sequence is 15 residues long. The CDR3 region is CASRQNRANTGELFF. CDR3 nucleotides: TGTGCCAGCAGGCAAAACAGGGCGAACACCGGGGAGCTGTTTTTT.

The V call is TRBV19, the J call TRBJ1-5; D may be TRBD1 (5 bases). The CDR3 runs 13 residues. Trimming pared 8 bases from V and 6 bases from J, leaving 14 bases between. CDR1 is LNHDA and CDR2 is SQIVND in the germline V gene (reference sequence). In nucleotides, the CDR3 is TGTGCCAGTTCAAGGGGTTGGTTTCAGCCCCAGCATTTT. Translating gives CASSRGWFQPQHF.